This passage covers 26 T cell receptor beta chains from one sample sequenced in a study of beta chain features in type 1 diabetes. The sequenced template was cDNA made from the entire isolated RNA. Here immunoSEQ multiplex PCR was the method, and the copy in TCRdb shows in-frame clones only, minus some. This sample has about 340,000 clones, with roughly 8% found just once. The sample consisted of central memory CD4+ T cells from blood. Source of these receptors: a woman aged 18 to 35 in good health.

This clone was counted only a few times. CDR3 DNA: TGTGCCAGCAGCTTAGATCCGGGAGGCTACTATGGCTACACCTTC. Its protein product is CASSLDPGGYYGYTF. J is TRBJ1-2 and V is TRBV11-2; D gene unclear. Trimming pared 0 bases from V and 3 bases from J, leaving 11 bases between. CDR1 and CDR2 (germline): SGHAT, FQNNGV. The CDR3 extends over 15 amino acids.

The chain employs TRBV7-3 and TRBJ2-1, with TRBD2 matching 12 bases. There are 15 residues in the CDR3. The V and J ends lost 2 bases and 6 bases, in that order; junction bases with no gene match: 2. CDR1 SGHTA and CDR2 FQGTGA come from the germline V gene. The CDR3 bases are TGTGCCAGCAGCTTACCTAGCGGGAGGGCCAATGAGCAGTTCTTC. Its translation: CASSLPSGRANEQFF.

This chain connects TRBV5-4 to TRBJ2-5, with 12 bases that match TRBD2. The CDR3 sequence is 15 residues long. J gave up 4 bases and V 0 bases, and 1 base lay outside the gene matches. Germline CDR1 is SGHNT and CDR2 is YYREEE (reference sequence). CDR3 nucleotides: TGTGCCAGCAGCTTGGGACTAGCGGGAGTAGAGACCCAGTACTTC. Translated, it gives CASSLGLAGVETQYF.

This chain connects TRBV28 to TRBJ2-4; TRBD1 agrees at 7 bases. The germline V gene has CDR1 MDHEN and CDR2 SYDVKM. CDR3 length: 14 residues. Unmatched junction bases numbered 4, after V lost 2 bases and J lost 6 bases. This CDR3 is CASSLQTGLNIQYF. In DNA form, the CDR3 reads TGTGCCAGCAGTTTACAGACAGGGCTAAACATTCAGTACTTC.

This clone has just a few counts. The chain links TRBV11-2 to TRBJ2-7; TRBD1 matches at 10 bases. The CDR3 spans 15 residues. Germline CDR1 and CDR2: SGHAT and FQNNGV. Germline trimming cut 1 base from V and 9 bases from J; bases unmatched to any gene: 9. In nucleotides, the CDR3 is TGTGCCAGCAGCTTAGGCGGCGGACAGGGGGAAAGGCAGTACTTC. Translating it yields CASSLGGGQGERQYF.

In this sample, this clone turned up a few times. V usage is TRBV18 and J usage is TRBJ2-1, with TRBD1 matching 8 bases. CDR1 and CDR2 from the germline V gene are KGHSH and LQKENI. This CDR3 has 15 residues. J gave up 6 bases and V 3 bases, and 7 bases lay outside the gene matches. This CDR3 reads CASSPSQGAFNEQFF. Written as DNA, the CDR3 is TGTGCCAGCTCACCTTCCCAGGGGGCATTCAATGAGCAGTTCTTC.

The sample holds a few counts of this clone. This rearrangement joins TRBV5-1 to TRBJ2-7, with D perhaps matching TRBD2 (5 bases). Germline-derived CDR1 and CDR2 are SGHRS and YFSETQ. The V gene lost 0 bases and the J gene lost 3 bases, with 10 bases spanning the gap. CDR3 length: 14 residues. The CDR3 here is CASSLADTSYEQYF. CDR3 bases: TGCGCCAGCAGCTTGGCCGATACTAGCTACGAGCAGTACTTC.

In its sample, this clone was seen a few times. This could be a read error, since a much larger clone is one nucleotide away. The sample holds other DNA sequences that translate to the same CDR3. The chain is built from TRBV2 and TRBJ2-7, with 8 bases matching TRBD2. The V and J ends lost 6 bases and 4 bases, in that order; junction bases with no gene match: 5. This CDR3 comprises 13 residues. Per germline, CDR1 SNHLY and CDR2 FYNNEI. The DNA of the CDR3 is TGTGCCAGCAGGTCGGGAGGGCCTTACGAGCAGTACTTC. This sequence encodes CASRSGGPYEQYF.

The V and J genes are TRBV11-3 and TRBJ2-1; D might be TRBD2 (8 bases). Germline V lookup: CDR1 SGHNT, CDR2 YENEEA. Trimming took 5 bases from V and 4 from J, leaving 15 bases between them. This CDR3 contains 15 residues. In nucleotides, the CDR3 is TGTGCCAGCAGCCGGCGGGGGGACAGTTACAATGAGCAGTTCTTC. Its protein is CASSRRGDSYNEQFF.

This clone was seen at least ten times. J is TRBJ2-7 and V is TRBV11-2, with 8 bases lining up with TRBD1. Trimming at V came to 2 bases and at J to 3 bases, leaving 6 bases not matched to a gene. Germline V gene sequence: CDR1 SGHAT, CDR2 FQNNGV. The CDR3 totals 15 residues. In DNA form, the CDR3 reads TGTGCCAGCAGCTTATCAGGGGGCAATTACTACGAGCAGTACTTC. It specifies CASSLSGGNYYEQYF.

CDR3 sequence: CATTDKPPSVIGGTDTQYF. The DNA for the CDR3 is TGTGCCACCACTGACAAGCCGCCTAGCGTGATAGGAGGCACAGATACGCAGTATTTT. The V and J genes are TRBV15 and TRBJ2-3; perhaps TRBD2 as D (6 bases). Germline CDR1 and CDR2: LNHNV and YYDKDF (reference sequence). The CDR3 runs 19 residues. With 7 bases removed from V and 1 base from J, the gap between germline ends came to 27 bases.

This clone has only a few counts. The chain links TRBV10-3 to TRBJ1-5; D is unresolved. This CDR3 contains 14 residues. CDR1 ENHRY and CDR2 SYGVKD come from the germline V gene. The V end lost 4 bases, the J end lost 0 bases, and 7 bases lay between the germline ends. The CDR3, as DNA: TGTGCCATCAGTGCTCAGGTTAGCAATCAGCCCCAGCATTTT. It specifies CAISAQVSNQPQHF.

The sample holds many counts of this clone. The chain couples TRBV27 to TRBJ2-7, with 8 bases matching TRBD1. This CDR3 has 15 residues. Germline V gene data show CDR1 as MNHEY and CDR2 as SMNVEV (reference sequence). V dropped 6 bases and J dropped 3; count of bases not matched to a gene: 10. CDR3 bases: TGTGCCAGCAGCTACCGGACAGGGACTTACTACGAGCAGTACTTC. It is translated as CASSYRTGTYYEQYF.

The V and J genes are TRBV7-9 and TRBJ2-1; 12 nucleotides line up with TRBD2. Germline CDR1 reads SEHNR; CDR2 reads FQNEAQ (reference sequence). The CDR3 spans 15 residues. J gave up 9 bases and V 6 bases, and 9 bases lay outside the gene matches. CDR3 loop: CASRRTSGNFGEQFF. The CDR3 nucleotides are TGTGCCAGCAGGAGGACTAGCGGGAATTTCGGTGAGCAGTTCTTC.

The chain employs TRBV7-2 and TRBJ2-1; D is ambiguous. V was cut by 8 bases and J by 8 bases, with 16 bases left in between. Germline CDR1 SGHTA, CDR2 FQGNSA. There are 13 residues in the CDR3. In nucleotides, the CDR3 is TGTGCCAGCTCGTGGAATTCCGGATATGAGCAGTTCTTC. It is translated as CASSWNSGYEQFF.

The chain combines TRBV4-2 with TRBJ1-4; D unclear. V was pared by 2 bases and J by 0 bases, with 10 bases between. CDR3 length: 16 amino acids. Germline V gene sequence: CDR1 LGHNA, CDR2 YNFKEQ. The CDR3 DNA is TGTGCCAGCAGCCAATCCGGCAGTGCAACTAATGAAAAACTGTTTTTT. This sequence encodes CASSQSGSATNEKLFF.

This clone showed up just a few times. This sequence joins TRBV5-1 and TRBJ2-7, with 9 bases identical to TRBD2. The CDR3 has 13 amino acids. Germline V CDR1 and CDR2: SGHRS, YFSETQ. After removal of 2 bases from V and 5 bases from J, the junction contained 2 bases not matched to a gene. CDR3 sequence reads: CASSFLAGDEQYF. The CDR3 coding sequence is TGCGCCAGCAGCTTTTTAGCGGGAGACGAGCAGTACTTC.

The chain carries TRBV4-3 and TRBJ2-7, with TRBD2 as a possible D gene (5 bases). The CDR3 is made up of 15 amino acids. V lost 1 base, J lost 5 bases, and 15 bases lay in between. Germline V lookup: CDR1 LGHNA, CDR2 YSLEER. The CDR3 protein is CASSQATRGFNEQYF. The CDR3 nucleotides are TGCGCCAGCAGCCAAGCGACCCGGGGATTCAACGAGCAGTACTTC.

The sample holds many counts of this clone. The V gene is TRBV28, the J gene TRBJ2-1, with a possible D match to TRBD2 (6 bases). Trimming took off 3 bases at V and 15 bases at J, with 15 bases between the two ends. Germline V CDR1 and CDR2: MDHEN, SYDVKM. CDR3 length: 12 amino acids. CDR3 bases: TGTGCCAGCAGTTTGGACTACCGCCAACGGTTCTTC. Translation: CASSLDYRQRFF.

This clone was seen more than once but under ten times. The rearrangement uses TRBV18 and TRBJ2-3; 9 nucleotides line up with TRBD2. Losses at the gene ends were 0 bases for V and 6 bases for J; bases not matched to a gene: 4. Germline CDR1 and CDR2: KGHSH and LQKENI. This CDR3 has 15 residues. The CDR3 region is CASSPPSGSPDTQYF. CDR3 DNA sequence: TGTGCCAGCTCACCACCTAGCGGGAGCCCGGATACGCAGTATTTT.

This clone has only a few counts. V gene TRBV11-2 combines with J gene TRBJ1-5, with unresolved D. V was shortened by 2 bases and J by 9 bases, with 11 bases between the two germline ends. CDR1 and CDR2 from the germline V gene are SGHAT and FQNNGV. This CDR3 has 13 residues. CDR3 protein: CASSLTLQSPQHF. The CDR3 DNA sequence: TGTGCCAGCAGCTTAACTTTACAGTCGCCCCAGCATTTT.

This clone was seen a few times. The chain couples TRBV2 to TRBJ2-2; the D gene is possibly TRBD2 (6 bases). Germline V gives CDR1 SNHLY, CDR2 FYNNEI. The V end was cut by 0 bases, the J end by 6 bases, with 11 bases between. This CDR3 contains 15 residues. The DNA for the CDR3 is TGTGCCAGCAGTGAAGCGGGGGGAGCCTCCGGGGAGCTGTTTTTT. This codes for CASSEAGGASGELFF.

The rearrangement joins TRBV7-9 to TRBJ2-7; TRBD2 matches 11 bases. V shed 6 bases and J 2 bases; nucleotides not matched to a gene: 18. Germline V CDR1 and CDR2: SEHNR, FQNEAQ (reference sequence). This CDR3 comprises 19 residues. CDR3 in amino acids: CASSPPAGGELAGAYEQYF. The CDR3 coding sequence is TGTGCCAGCAGTCCTCCCGCGGGGGGCGAACTAGCGGGAGCCTACGAGCAGTACTTC.

V is TRBV11-2 and J is TRBJ2-5, with TRBD2 as a possible D gene (6 bases). The CDR3 consists of 14 residues. Per the germline V gene, CDR1 is SGHAT and CDR2 is FQNNGV. Trimming removed 5 bases from V and 4 bases from J, with 14 bases in between. This CDR3 reads CASSRAGRAETQYF. The CDR3 nucleotides are TGTGCCAGCAGCCGTGCGGGGCGCGCAGAGACCCAGTACTTC.

The chain recombines TRBV5-4 with TRBJ2-3, with 9 bases that match TRBD2. Losses at the gene ends were 4 bases for V and 6 bases for J; bases not matched to a gene: 6. The CDR3 is 14 amino acids. Looked up from germline, CDR1 is SGHNT and CDR2 is YYREEE (reference sequence). DNA for the CDR3: TGTGCCAGCAGCCCCAGCGGGAGGACGGATACGCAGTATTTT. It specifies CASSPSGRTDTQYF.

The chain has TRBV19 and TRBJ2-1; 9 bases fit TRBD1. The trim removed 5 bases at V and 4 bases at J, leaving 6 bases unmatched. Germline CDR1 is LNHDA and CDR2 is SQIVND (reference sequence). The CDR3 loop spans 15 amino acids. CDR3 in DNA: TGTGCCAGTAGTCAGAGGGGACAGGGTTACAATGAGCAGTTCTTC. Protein product: CASSQRGQGYNEQFF.